These 21 T cell receptor beta chains were sequenced from one sample in a study of breast tumors, draining lymph nodes, adjacent tissues. Axillary draining lymph nodes of breast cancer patients supplied the node samples. MiXCR, run by TCRdb on the multiplex PCR reads, gives a single entry per CDR3 protein. The sample shows about 100,000 distinct CDR3 sequences, about 20% of them seen only once. The sequencing input was axillary lymph node tissue. These receptors came from a female donor with breast cancer. Some clones in this sample may be carry-over from other donors' samples.

A single count supports this clonotype. This clone may be a read error of a much larger clone one base away. The gene calls are TRBV19 and TRBJ2-5; 7 bases are a match to TRBD2. Germline CDR1 reads LNHDA; CDR2 reads SQIVND (reference sequence). This CDR3 contains 14 residues. Written as DNA, the CDR3 is TGTGCCAGTAGTAGAGCGGGAAACCAAGAGGCCCAGTACTTC. It is translated as CASSRAGNQEAQYF.

The table lists this clonotype with many counts. The CDR3 spells CASSYSTGGTNEKLFF. The CDR3 nucleotides are TGTGCCAGCAGTTACTCGACGGGGGGAACTAATGAAAAACTGTTTTTT. The chain links TRBV6-5 to TRBJ1-4; D is possibly TRBD1 (5 bases). Germline CDR1 MNHEY, CDR2 SVGAGI. Trimming removed 0 bases from V and 1 base from J, with 9 bases in between. This CDR3 contains 16 residues.

This clonotype was recorded many times. The rearrangement links TRBV6-1 to TRBJ2-7; 9 bases fit TRBD1. Trimming cost V 4 bases and J 6 bases; bases outside gene matches: 10. CDR3 length: 15 residues. Germline V gene data show CDR1 as MNHNS and CDR2 as SASEGT. The CDR3 DNA sequence: TGTGCCAGCAGTGGACCGGGACAGGGCATCAGCGAGCAGTACTTC. Protein product: CASSGPGQGISEQYF.

This clonotype was detected many times. V gene TRBV4-1 combines with J gene TRBJ2-7, with a weak D call TRBD2 (5 bases). In germline, CDR1 is MGHRA, CDR2 YSYEKL. The ends were cut back, 4 bases at V and 7 bases at J, with 14 bases in the middle. The length of the CDR3 is 13 residues. The CDR3, as DNA: TGCGCCAGCAGCCCTTGGTCGGGGAAAGAGCAGTACTTC. Encoded protein: CASSPWSGKEQYF.

The chain combines TRBV25-1 with TRBJ1-6; possibly TRBD1 for D (5 bases). Trimming stripped 4 bases from V and 8 bases from J, with 15 bases between. The length of the CDR3 is 15 residues. CDR1 MGHDK and CDR2 SYGVNS come from the germline V gene. The DNA for the CDR3 is TGTGCCAGCAGTGCCTCCGGGACGGGGTATTCACCCCTCCACTTT. This encodes CASSASGTGYSPLHF.

This clonotype was detected a few times. A read error is possible here, since a much larger clone lies one base away. Lacking the conserved final phenylalanine or tryptophan, this CDR3 likely reflects a read error. The chain couples TRBV7-9 to TRBJ1-6; TRBD1 might be the D (5 bases). In germline, CDR1 is SEHNR, CDR2 FQNEAQ (reference sequence). The V end was cut by 1 base, the J end by 7 bases, with 8 bases between. The CDR3 loop spans 14 amino acids. The CDR3 sequence is CASSLVGANSPLHS. The CDR3 nucleotides read TGTGCCAGCAGCTTAGTTGGGGCCAATTCACCCCTCCACTCT.

This clonotype was detected ten times or more. This rearrangement joins TRBV6-1 to TRBJ2-5; no definite D call. Trimming left V 2 bases short and J 2 bases short, with 6 bases between. The CDR3 runs to 13 residues. From germline, CDR1 is MNHNS and CDR2 SASEGT. DNA of the CDR3: TGTGCCAGCAGTGAACACCAACAAGAGACCCAGTACTTC. It yields the protein CASSEHQQETQYF.

The table lists this clonotype with a count of one. One base away lies a much larger clone, so this may be a sequencing read error. V gene TRBV5-1 combines with J gene TRBJ1-5; 8 nucleotides align to TRBD1. CDR1 SGHRS and CDR2 YFSETQ come from the germline V gene. The CDR3 runs 13 residues. V trimming: 6 bases; J trimming: 7 bases; junction bases outside the gene matches: 6. The DNA for the CDR3 is TGCGCCAGCAACTCCGGACAGGGCCAGCCCCAGCATTTT. This codes for CASNSGQGQPQHF. Together with reference TRBV5-1 and TRBJ1-5, the CDR3 gives the full variable domain: KAGVTQTPRYLIKTRGQQVTLSCSPISGHRSVSWYQQTPGQGLQFLFEYFSETQRNKGNFPGRFSGRQFSNSRSEMNVSTLELGDSALYLCASNSGQGQPQHFGDGTRLSIL.

This chain links TRBV5-1 with TRBJ2-3; D not resolved. The DNA end is a closer match to TRBJ1-5, so the J assignment may be wrong. Germline CDR1 SGHRS, CDR2 YFSETQ. CDR3 length: 18 amino acids. CDR3 sequence reads: CASSQRLAGTRSTDTQHF. Here the CDR3 DNA reads TGCGCCAGCAGCCAGAGGTTAGCGGGAACCCGTAGCACAGATACGCAGCATTTT.

This clonotype was picked up a small number of times. The chain has TRBV4-1 and TRBJ1-2; 8 nucleotides match TRBD1. The CDR3 length is 14 residues. Trimming cost V 4 bases and J 4 bases; bases outside gene matches: 5. Germline V gene lookup returns CDR1 MGHRA and CDR2 YSYEKL. The CDR3 DNA is TGCGCCAGCAGCCGAAGTACAGGGGGCTATGGCTACACCTTC. It codes for CASSRSTGGYGYTF.

With respect to this clonotype: A single base separates this from a much larger clone, so it may be a read error. This chain links TRBV19 with TRBJ1-5; maybe TRBD1 (5 bases). The CDR3 contains 13 residues. Germline V gives CDR1 LNHDA, CDR2 SQIVND (reference sequence). V was pared by 6 bases and J by 8 bases, with 14 bases between. CDR3 in amino acids: CASSPSGREPQHF. CDR3 nucleotide sequence: TGTGCCAGTAGCCCCTCGGGGCGGGAGCCCCAGCATTTT.

As for this clonotype: A much larger clone differs from this one at a single base, so this may be a read error. The CDR3 carries no conserved terminal phenylalanine or tryptophan, so it likely arises from a read error. CDR3 in amino acids: CAWSVGGTDTQYS. The CDR3 DNA is TGTGCCTGGAGTGTAGGGGGCACAGATACGCAGTATTCT. This chain joins TRBV30 and TRBJ2-3, with D maybe TRBD1 (5 bases). Germline V lookup: CDR1 GTSNPN, CDR2 SVGIG (reference sequence). The CDR3 contains 13 residues. Trimming shortened V by 0 bases and J by 1 base, and 5 bases separated the two germline ends.

The chain recombines TRBV7-2 with TRBJ1-3, with D possibly matching TRBD1 (5 bases). Trimming left V 4 bases short and J 4 bases short, with 11 bases between. In germline, CDR1 is SGHTA, CDR2 FQGNSA. The CDR3 contains 14 residues. CDR3 sequence (DNA): TGTGCCAGCAGCTCGAGGACATACGGAAACACCATATATTTT. Protein sequence: CASSSRTYGNTIYF.

There are many counts of this clonotype. The gene calls are TRBV9 and TRBJ2-1; no definite D call. The CDR3 extends over 12 amino acids. V dropped 4 bases and J dropped 7 bases, with 9 bases sitting between them. Germline loops: CDR1 SGDLS, CDR2 YYNGEE. This CDR3 is CASSPRHNEQFF. For the CDR3, the DNA is TGTGCCAGCAGCCCAAGGCATAATGAGCAGTTCTTC.

This clonotype was seen many times. This chain joins TRBV19 and TRBJ2-2; D remains ambiguous. There are 15 residues in the CDR3. Deletions cut 5 bases from V and 3 bases from J, with 13 bases between. The germline V gene has CDR1 LNHDA and CDR2 SQIVND (reference sequence). This CDR3 reads CASSWSGLDTGELFF. The CDR3 nucleotides read TGTGCCAGTAGTTGGTCCGGGTTGGACACCGGGGAGCTGTTTTTT.

The sample holds many counts of this clonotype. The chain recombines TRBV7-8 with TRBJ2-3; D perhaps matches TRBD2 (6 bases). The CDR3 length is 16 residues. Per germline, CDR1 SGHVS and CDR2 FQNEAQ. V lost 4 bases and J lost 2, with 16 bases in between. The CDR3 protein is CASSWARRGNTDTQYF. Written as DNA, the CDR3 is TGTGCCAGCAGCTGGGCTAGGCGGGGAAACACAGATACGCAGTATTTT.

This clonotype appeared many times. This chain uses TRBV7-2 with TRBJ2-1, with D possibly being TRBD1 (5 bases). The CDR3 contains 17 residues. V lost 1 base, J lost 5 bases, and 18 bases lay in between. The germline CDR1 and CDR2 sequences are SGHTA and FQGNSA. CDR3 sequence: CASSLVSRGHRDNEQFF. For the CDR3, the DNA is TGTGCCAGCAGCTTAGTTTCTCGCGGACATCGGGACAATGAGCAGTTCTTC. The entire variable domain, with the rest obtained from reference TRBV7-2 and TRBJ2-1, is as follows: GAGVSQSPSNKVTEKGKDVELRCDPISGHTALYWYRQSLGQGLEFLIYFQGNSAPDKSGLPSDRFSAERTGGSVSTLTIQRTQQEDSAVYLCASSLVSRGHRDNEQFFGPGTRLTVL.

Ten or more counts support this clonotype. The chain is built from TRBV20-1 and TRBJ2-7; 16 bases align to TRBD2. Per the germline V gene, CDR1 is DFQATT and CDR2 is SNEGSKA (reference sequence). The CDR3 is 15 amino acids. The ends lost 1 base at V and 6 bases at J; junction bases unmatched: 3. CDR3 protein: CSARVGLAGGREQYF. In nucleotides, the CDR3 is TGCAGTGCTAGAGTGGGACTAGCGGGAGGGCGCGAGCAGTACTTC.

This clonotype showed up many times. The chain joins TRBV27 to TRBJ2-2; tentative D call: TRBD2 (5 bases). V was pared by 5 bases and J by 7 bases, with 11 bases between. The CDR3 is 13 amino acids. CDR1 is MNHEY, CDR2 SMNVEV, per germline (reference sequence). CDR3: CASSTGVGGELFF. CDR3 nucleotides: TGTGCCAGCAGTACCGGGGTGGGCGGGGAGCTGTTTTTT.

The table lists this clonotype with many counts. The chain couples TRBV2 to TRBJ2-7; 10 bases match TRBD2. Germline CDR1 and CDR2: SNHLY and FYNNEI. The V and J ends lost 1 base and 2 bases, in that order; junction bases with no gene match: 5. The CDR3 loop spans 16 amino acids. As DNA, the CDR3 is TGTGCCAGCAGTGAAGGAGCTAGCGGGAGAACCTACGAGCAGTACTTC. Encoded protein: CASSEGASGRTYEQYF.

This clonotype was detected ten times or more. The V gene is TRBV5-6, the J gene TRBJ1-6; no reliable D call. The CDR3 contains 13 residues. V lost 0 bases to trimming and J lost 10 bases, with 8 bases between them. Germline values: CDR1 SGHDT, CDR2 YYEEEE. Here the CDR3 DNA reads TGTGCCAGCAGCTTGGGTCTGCGATCACCCCTCCACTTT. The encoded protein is CASSLGLRSPLHF.